The TCR beta chain under discussion was sequenced for a study of blood T cells in healthy people across ages (dated by TCRdb to between 2014 and 2017). A note on the overall study: In model experiments, template switching captured about one uniquely barcoded TCR beta cDNA molecule for every two T cells. The study measured age-related changes in TCR beta repertoire diversity using deep sequencing normalized with unique cDNA molecular identifiers. The donors were split into four age groups: young (average 16 years), middle-aged (over 35), aged (62) and long-lived (more than 80). Donors of different ages were randomly distributed across sequencing lanes to avoid experimental bias. For two donors (one aged 18 to 29 and one aged 80 or older), the study analyzed two additional independent replicas of 1 million unique cDNA reads from the same blood draw. What the authors observed across the whole study: As age increased, observed TCR beta diversity per million T cells dropped in a roughly linear way, and a significant reduction was already evident by age 40. Because donor CMV infection status was unknown, age-related changes in expanded clonotypes were potentially confounded. Estimates of total diversity from one million sequenced T cells were regarded as lower bounds and underestimates. Compared with the aged group, more naive CD4+ T cells, fewer expanded clones and increased TCR diversity were shown by the long-lived group, suggesting age selection. Observed TCR beta diversity correlated strongly with the percentage of naive T cells measured by flow cytometry. Since profiling was done on bulk unsorted PBMCs, naive and antigen-experienced compartments could not be conclusively compared.

The receptor library was made with 5' RACE. Instrument on record: Illumina HiSeq 2500. A second PCR of roughly 7 to 12 cycles was performed with a sample-barcoded 5' primer and a J-beta primer mix. Each TCR beta cDNA molecule received a unique molecular identifier from a template-switch 5' adaptor carrying 12 random nucleotides. Each sample yielded at least 2.5 million CDR3-containing paired-end reads. The Mint cDNA synthesis kit, primed by a TRBC-specific oligonucleotide, was used to synthesize first-strand cDNA from all RNA. Following uracil-DNA glycosylase treatment, all cDNA underwent a first 18-cycle PCR with the universal primers M1SS and BC2_uni_R. In the source study's methods: Each sample was normalized by randomly selecting 1 million high-quality reads, each carrying a distinct molecular identifier. Instead of being binned into consensus sequences, reads with shared molecular identifiers were discarded. MiTCR, run with a Q25 quality threshold and the strictest error-elimination algorithm, handled CDR3 identification, clonotype clustering and error correction. A nonparametric unseen species model using Euler transformation provided a lower-bound estimate of total TCR beta diversity. Through fastp at Q25 and MiXCR, TCRdb rebuilt clones from the public reads, retaining in-frame beta chains. For every CDR3 protein sequence, its rows merge into one entry that carries the most common genes and DNA. These V and J calls derive from TCRdb rather than the authors' analysis. For this sample the table gives hundreds of thousands of distinct CDR3 sequences, of which 44% were detected only once. Approximately 20% of the sample goes to the ten largest clones.

CDR1 and CDR2, per the germline V gene, are LGHNA and YSLEER. The CDR3 holds 15 amino acids from the cysteine to the phenylalanine. Only CDR3 DNA is held: 45 bases, read in frame from base 1. This clonotype came up once. The antigen this receptor binds is unknown. A read error may produce the germline difference seen at one junction end. The roughly 42 donors, aged roughly 6 to 95 years, were systemically healthy Caucasian individuals from Russia. Around 10 milliliters of peripheral blood were collected from each donor into EDTA-treated Vacutainer tubes. Ficoll-Paque density-gradient centrifugation was used to isolate PBMCs, with at least 7 million obtained per sample. Trizol reagent was used to extract total RNA from the PBMCs, yielding at least 6 micrograms per sample. The percentages of naive CD45RAhigh/CD27high T cells were determined by flow cytometry on a PBMC aliquot from every donor.

The sequence derives from a man in his sixties in good health. The V gene is TRBV4-3 and the J gene is TRBJ2-3, and 8 junction bases match TRBD1. The sequenced material came from blood. The bases read TGCGCCAGCAACCAAGATTCAGGGGGCTCAGATACGCAGTATTTT. It codes for CASNQDSGGSDTQYF.